The present TCR beta chain was sequenced within a study of control samples from healthy donors and cancer patients (dated by TCRdb to 2018 to 2020). The library came from the immunoSEQ multiplex PCR assay. This immuneACCESS table, as held by TCRdb, lists in-frame sequences with V and J called but not all clones. Of the missing ones, under half trace to an unresolved V gene in checked studies; the others have no known cause. Here the sample has 250,000 to 300,000 clones; 82% occur a single time. The top ten clonotypes cover 13% of the sample. This clone was detected only a few times. Its antigen is still unknown. Per-base qualities were not stored, and no clone one base away is much larger. CDR1 and CDR2 are read off the germline V gene as SGDLS and YYNGEE. Between the V and J ends, shortened by 10 bases and 4 bases respectively, the junction contains 12 bases. The CDR3 holds 11 amino acids from the cysteine to the phenylalanine. Only the CDR3 part of the read is kept: 33 bases, read in frame from the first base.

The source of this sequence is a woman aged 55-70 years with lung cancer. Material for sequencing was PBMCs. The rearrangement joined TRBV9 to TRBJ2-7; TRBD1 is a weak D gene call, 5 bases matching. The CDR3 corresponds to CASQDYYEQYF. The DNA reads TGTGCCTCACAGGATTATTACGAGCAGTACTTC.